These 2 T cell receptor beta chains share one sample of origin, sequenced in a study of graft-versus-host responses after intestinal transplantation. These receptors lack a known antigen. Clones were sequenced by immunoSEQ multiplex PCR, and TCRdb holds only the in-frame ones, with some missing. Of over 70,000 clones detected, 85% to 95% appear once; the ten largest clones hold over 0.45%. Sequenced material: unstimulated CD8+ T cells sorted from spleen or lymph node cells, taken before intestinal transplant. Receptors originate from a human donor who received an intestinal transplant.

The chain joins TRBV7-6 to TRBJ2-1; 10 bases are a match to TRBD1. The CDR3 sequence is 16 residues long. The germline CDR1 and CDR2 sequences are SGHVS and FNYEAQ. The V gene end was trimmed by 5 bases and the J gene end by 0 bases; junction bases not matched to a gene: 4. In nucleotides, the CDR3 is TGTGCCAGCAGCCGGACAGGGGGAGACTCCTACAATGAGCAGTTCTTC. Protein product: CASSRTGGDSYNEQFF.

The gene calls are TRBV5-1 and TRBJ2-3; D not certain. This CDR3 is built from 13 residues. The germline gives CDR1 SGHRS, CDR2 YFSETQ. Trimming took off 4 bases at V and 4 bases at J, with 10 bases between the two ends. Written as DNA, the CDR3 is TGCGCCAGCAGCCCCTTGAGGCCAGATACGCAGTATTTT. Protein sequence: CASSPLRPDTQYF.